The 31 T cell receptor beta chains given below trace back to one sample, sequenced in a study of regulatory T cells in long-lasting Graves disease. Building of the TCR beta libraries involved iRepertoire HTBI primers and Arm-PCR of CDR3 regions. From the multiplex PCR reads, TCRdb called clonotypes with MiXCR, one entry per CDR3 protein. The sample includes hundreds of thousands of distinct CDR3 sequences, around a sixth of them seen just once. The time point was: newly diagnosed GD, antithyroid drugs for less than 3 months. The TCR library was made from RNA that had been extracted from PBMCs in TRIzol. The material was peripheral blood mononuclear cells (PBMCs), obtained at new diagnosis, from a patient treated with antithyroid drugs. These receptors were collected from a female donor with Graves disease.

There are many counts of this clonotype. As DNA, the CDR3 is TGCGCCAGCAGCCAAAGAGCGGGCTTGGGCAATGAGCAGTTCTTC. As protein: CASSQRAGLGNEQFF. V gene TRBV4-1 combines with J gene TRBJ2-1, with a weak D call TRBD2 (6 bases). CDR1 and CDR2 (germline): MGHRA, YSYEKL. The V and J ends lost 2 bases and 6 bases respectively, with 14 bases between them. This CDR3 spans 15 amino acids.

This clonotype was counted many times. The V gene is TRBV9, the J gene TRBJ1-1; D may be TRBD1 (6 bases). The germline CDR1 and CDR2 sequences are SGDLS and YYNGEE. The CDR3 covers 13 residues. Trimming removed 3 bases from V and 6 bases from J, with 12 bases in between. This chain's CDR3 is CASSEGGFAEAFF. The CDR3, as DNA: TGTGCCAGCAGCGAGGGGGGATTTGCTGAAGCTTTCTTT.

This clonotype was observed a few times. Here the CDR3 omits its conserved ending phenylalanine or tryptophan, so a read error is the likely source. The gene calls are TRBV29-1 and TRBJ1-5; D unclear. Germline lookup yields CDR1 SQVTM and CDR2 ANQGSEA. The CDR3 covers 12 residues. V was pared by 4 bases and J by 3 bases, with 7 bases between. CDR3 DNA sequence: TGCAGCGTTGCCAGTCACAATCAGCCCCAGCATGTT. Amino acids: CSVASHNQPQHV.

This clonotype was seen at least ten times. The V gene is TRBV7-2, the J gene TRBJ2-7; 9 bases map to TRBD1. Germline V gene lookup returns CDR1 SGHTA and CDR2 FQGNSA. The CDR3 spans 16 residues. V lost 5 bases, J lost 2 bases, and 10 bases stayed unmatched. The CDR3 reads CASSAGDRALTYEQYF. CDR3 nucleotide sequence: TGTGCCAGCAGCGCGGGGGACAGGGCATTGACCTACGAGCAGTACTTC.

This clonotype was counted only a few times. This may arise from a read error, as a much more abundant clone is one base away. The V gene is TRBV6-5, the J gene TRBJ1-2; 7 bases are shared with TRBD1. This CDR3 is 20 amino acids long. The trim removed 0 bases at V and 0 bases at J, leaving 16 bases unmatched. Germline V gene data show CDR1 as MNHEY and CDR2 as SVGAGI. The CDR3 loop is CASSYSEGWGQPKANYGYTF. The CDR3, as DNA: TGTGCCAGCAGTTACTCGGAAGGTTGGGGACAGCCCAAAGCTAACTATGGCTACACCTTC.

This clonotype was detected ten times or more. The chain carries TRBV20-1 and TRBJ2-7; the D is unclear. The CDR3 runs 13 residues. Germline lookup yields CDR1 DFQATT and CDR2 SNEGSKA (reference sequence). V lost 4 bases, J lost 0 bases, and 10 bases lay in between. Here the CDR3 reads CSATDTHSYEQYF. Written as DNA, the CDR3 is TGCAGTGCTACAGACACTCACTCCTACGAGCAGTACTTC.

This clonotype has a count of ten or more. V and J are TRBV6-1 and TRBJ1-2, with D unresolved. This CDR3 comprises 14 residues. The germline V gene has CDR1 MNHNS and CDR2 SASEGT. V was trimmed by 6 bases and J by 5 bases, leaving 16 bases between them. DNA for the CDR3: TGTGCCAGCAGCTCCTTAGACGAGAGGTATGGCTACACCTTC. Protein sequence: CASSSLDERYGYTF.

This clonotype was found a few times. This may be a read error, as it is one base from a much larger clone. V and J are TRBV28 and TRBJ1-5; TRBD1 agrees at 7 bases. The CDR3 extends over 15 amino acids. V gave up 3 bases and J gave up 0 bases; unmatched junction bases: 2. Per germline, CDR1 MDHEN and CDR2 SYDVKM. CDR3 nucleotides: TGTGCCAGCAGTTTCGGGACAGATAGCAATCAGCCCCAGCATTTT. Translating gives CASSFGTDSNQPQHF.

This clonotype occurred many times. This chain links TRBV27 with TRBJ2-1; TRBD1 aligns across 9 bases. The CDR3 length is 15 residues. Trimming removed 5 bases from V and 6 bases from J; junction bases left unmatched: 8. Per the germline V gene, CDR1 is MNHEY and CDR2 is SMNVEV (reference sequence). The chain's CDR3 is CASSPPGQGSNEQFF. The CDR3 DNA follows: TGTGCCAGCAGTCCGCCGGGACAGGGAAGCAATGAGCAGTTCTTC.

This clonotype was found many times. The CDR3 DNA reads TGTGCCAGCAGTTCCCAGGGGGAGGTCGGAAACACCATATATTTT. It specifies CASSSQGEVGNTIYF. The chain couples TRBV12-3 or TRBV12-4 to TRBJ1-3, with 7 bases matching TRBD1. There are 15 residues in the CDR3. J was trimmed by 4 bases and V by 4 bases; bases with no gene match: 7.

This clonotype was observed a few times. V gene TRBV9 combines with J gene TRBJ1-1, with a possible D match to TRBD1 (5 bases). The CDR3 length is 14 residues. Trimming removed 0 bases at V and 5 bases at J, with 11 bases between. Germline loops: CDR1 SGDLS, CDR2 YYNGEE. The CDR3 nucleotides are TGTGCCAGCAGCGTAGCTGGGGGGAGAACTGAAGCTTTCTTT. It yields the protein CASSVAGGRTEAFF.

The sample holds a few counts of this clonotype. The chain employs TRBV6-2 or TRBV6-3 and TRBJ1-3, with 8 bases aligning to TRBD1. V was clipped by 6 bases and J by 3 bases; unmatched bases: 7. Per the germline V gene, CDR1 is MNHEY and CDR2 is SVGEGT. This CDR3 has 15 amino acids. The CDR3 spells CASREGQGRGNTIYF. The CDR3 DNA sequence: TGTGCCAGCAGAGAAGGACAGGGTCGTGGAAACACCATATATTTT.

Many counts were recorded for this clonotype. The chain recombines TRBV7-9 with TRBJ2-1; 13 positions agree with TRBD2. V lost 5 bases and J lost 5; bases outside the gene matches: 6. Germline CDR1 and CDR2: SEHNR and FQNEAQ (reference sequence). The CDR3 sequence is 16 residues long. This CDR3 is CASSPRLAGGHNEQFF. The CDR3 nucleotides are TGTGCCAGCAGCCCCAGACTAGCGGGAGGACACAATGAGCAGTTCTTC.

This clonotype appeared a few times. The CDR3 nucleotides are TGTGCCAGCAGCCAAACCCCCGCCCCCGGGACAGGAGGAGAAAAACTGTTTTTT. Amino acids: CASSQTPAPGTGGEKLFF. The chain has TRBV7-2 and TRBJ1-4, with TRBD1 matching over 8 bases. In germline, CDR1 is SGHTA, CDR2 FQGNSA. The CDR3 length is 18 residues. The V gene end was trimmed by 5 bases and the J gene end by 8 bases; junction bases not matched to a gene: 19.

The chain links TRBV7-9 to TRBJ1-6, with 7 bases fitting TRBD1. Germline CDR1 SEHNR, CDR2 FQNEAQ (reference sequence). This CDR3 spans 14 amino acids. Germline trimming cut 5 bases from V and 7 bases from J; bases unmatched to any gene: 5. CDR3 nucleotides: TGTGCCAGCAGCCAACAGGGGCGAAATTCACCCCTCCACTTT. Translating gives CASSQQGRNSPLHF. Combining the CDR3 with reference TRBV7-9 and TRBJ1-6 gives the whole variable domain DTGVSQNPRHKITKRGQNVTFRCDPISEHNRLYWYRQTLGQGPEFLTYFQNEAQLEKSRLLSDRFSAERPKGSFSTLEIQRTEQGDSAMYLCASSQQGRNSPLHFGNGTRLTVT.

This clonotype has at least ten counts. The chain employs TRBV2 and TRBJ1-2; D might be TRBD1 (5 bases). V lost 2 bases and J lost 3, with 13 bases in between. This CDR3 contains 15 residues. The germline V gene has CDR1 SNHLY and CDR2 FYNNEI. The CDR3 DNA reads TGTGCCAGCAGTGAAAGCGGGGGAGGTCACTATGGCTACACCTTC. Amino acids: CASSESGGGHYGYTF.

This chain connects TRBV6-9 to TRBJ2-7; TRBD1 matches 9 bases. The J segment lost 1 base and the V segment lost 3 bases, leaving 16 bases of the junction unmatched. Germline V gene data show CDR1 as MNHGY and CDR2 as SVAAGI. This CDR3 has 19 residues. DNA for the CDR3: TGTGCCAGCAGTTACTCGAAGTCACCCACCGGGACAGGGTCCTACGAGCAGTACTTC. The encoded protein is CASSYSKSPTGTGSYEQYF.

The chain uses TRBV28 and TRBJ2-2; 7 bases match TRBD2. The CDR3 runs 15 residues. Trimming took 6 bases from V and 1 from J; bases not matched to a gene: 5. The germline CDR1 and CDR2 sequences are MDHEN and SYDVKM. The CDR3 coding sequence is TGTGCCAGCAGCCGACTAGCCGTGAACACCGGGGAGCTGTTTTTT. Translating it yields CASSRLAVNTGELFF. Using reference TRBV28 and TRBJ2-2 for the parts outside the CDR3, the full variable domain is DVKVTQSSRYLVKRTGEKVFLECVQDMDHENMFWYRQDPGLGLRLIYFSYDVKMKEKGDIPEGYSVSREKKERFSLILESASTNQTSMYLCASSRLAVNTGELFFGEGSRLTVL.

In this sample, this clonotype turned up many times. The genes are TRBV13 and TRBJ2-2; no reliable D call. This CDR3 is built from 17 residues. Germline V gene data show CDR1 as PRHDT and CDR2 as FYEKMQ (reference sequence). The germline V and J ends were trimmed by 8 bases and 3 bases, with 22 bases remaining between them. As DNA, the CDR3 is TGTGCCAGCCAAGTCTCACCCAGATATACCGACACCGGGGAGCTGTTTTTT. Translation: CASQVSPRYTDTGELFF. The full variable domain, in which reference TRBV13 and TRBJ2-2 provide the parts outside the CDR3, is AAGVIQSPRHLIKEKRETATLKCYPIPRHDTVYWYQQGPGQDPQFLISFYEKMQSDKGSIPDRFSAQQFSDYHSELNMSSLELGDSALYFCASQVSPRYTDTGELFFGEGSRLTVL.

This clonotype was seen many times. The chain employs TRBV12-3 or TRBV12-4 and TRBJ2-2; D is possibly TRBD2 (5 bases). Trimming took off 2 bases at V and 7 bases at J, with 17 bases between the two ends. The CDR3 is made up of 16 amino acids. CDR3 in amino acids: CASSLRVTDEGGELFF. DNA of the CDR3: TGTGCCAGCAGTTTACGGGTAACAGATGAGGGCGGGGAGCTGTTTTTT.

This clonotype appeared many times. The chain combines TRBV6-2 or TRBV6-3 with TRBJ1-2, with 8 bases identical to TRBD1. Trimming took 6 bases from V and 2 from J; bases not matched to a gene: 23. CDR1 and CDR2 from the germline V gene are MNHEY and SVGEGT. This CDR3 spans 20 amino acids. DNA for the CDR3: TGTGCCAGCAGCACCGCCCCGTCGACTGGACAGGGACGGGCGAACTATGGCTACACCTTC. Its protein is CASSTAPSTGQGRANYGYTF.

The table lists this clonotype with many counts. The rearrangement links TRBV20-1 to TRBJ2-7, with 7 positions matching TRBD1. V was pared by 3 bases and J by 2 bases, with 4 bases of the junction left unmatched. Germline V lookup: CDR1 DFQATT, CDR2 SNEGSKA (reference sequence). The CDR3 is 13 amino acids. The CDR3 region is CSASKGATYEQYF. CDR3 DNA: TGCAGTGCTAGTAAGGGGGCGACCTACGAGCAGTACTTC.

This chain uses TRBV6-2 or TRBV6-3 with TRBJ2-2; no clear D. Trimming removed 7 bases at V and 5 bases at J, with 14 bases between. Germline-derived CDR1 and CDR2 are MNHEY and SVGEGT. The CDR3 contains 14 residues. The CDR3 sequence is CASTLIWGTGELFF. The CDR3 DNA is TGTGCCAGCACCCTAATCTGGGGAACCGGGGAGCTGTTTTTT.

The chain has TRBV2 and TRBJ2-1; perhaps D is TRBD1 or TRBD2 (5 bases each). Trimming shortened V by 6 bases and J by 3 bases, and 18 bases separated the two germline ends. CDR3 length: 16 residues. Germline CDR1 reads SNHLY; CDR2 reads FYNNEI. CDR3 nucleotides: TGTGCCAGCAGCTCACACCGGGACGTGGTCTACAATGAGCAGTTCTTC. This sequence encodes CASSSHRDVVYNEQFF.

This chain links TRBV2 with TRBJ1-2; the D gene is possibly TRBD1 (5 bases). Trimming removed 8 bases at V and 4 bases at J, with 14 bases between. Germline CDR1 is SNHLY and CDR2 is FYNNEI. CDR3 length equals 13 residues. The CDR3 DNA follows: TGTGCCAGCGGGGCTCGCACGGGCTATGGCTACACCTTC. Its protein is CASGARTGYGYTF.

This clonotype was recorded at least ten times. The chain combines TRBV7-2 with TRBJ1-1; tentative D call: TRBD1 (6 bases). CDR1 is SGHTA, CDR2 FQGNSA, per germline. This CDR3 has 15 residues. Trimming removed 5 bases from V and 5 bases from J, with 18 bases in between. CDR3: CASSPISGVGTEAFF. CDR3 coding DNA: TGTGCCAGCAGCCCGATCTCAGGGGTGGGGACTGAAGCTTTCTTT.

The chain couples TRBV27 to TRBJ2-1; tentative D call: TRBD2 (5 bases). V was clipped by 4 bases and J by 8 bases, with 15 bases between them. The CDR3 consists of 14 residues. Germline CDR1 reads MNHEY; CDR2 reads SMNVEV (reference sequence). CDR3 protein: CASSSKSEGYEQFF. The CDR3 DNA reads as TGTGCCAGCAGTTCCAAATCCGAGGGATATGAGCAGTTCTTC.

This chain connects TRBV9 to TRBJ1-2; D uncertain. V lost 2 bases, J lost 5 bases, and 13 bases lay in between. The CDR3 has 14 amino acids. The germline CDR1 and CDR2 sequences are SGDLS and YYNGEE. The CDR3 DNA reads as TGTGCCAGCAGCGTCTACGAGGTTTCATATGGCTACACCTTC. This translates into CASSVYEVSYGYTF.

This clonotype was seen at least ten times. The chain is built from TRBV7-2 and TRBJ2-3; perhaps TRBD2 as D (5 bases). Germline-derived CDR1 and CDR2 are SGHTA and FQGNSA. This CDR3 contains 14 residues. V dropped 3 bases and J dropped 2 bases, with 9 bases sitting between them. CDR3 region: CASSFSGDTDTQYF. CDR3 DNA sequence: TGTGCCAGCAGCTTCTCCGGGGACACAGATACGCAGTATTTT.

This clonotype was seen repeatedly, ten times or more. This chain connects TRBV5-1 to TRBJ2-1, with 8 bases aligning to TRBD1. V lost 8 bases and J lost 1; bases outside the gene matches: 8. The CDR3 runs 15 residues. The germline V gene encodes CDR1 SGHRS and CDR2 YFSETQ. CDR3 in DNA: TGCGCCAGGGAGAGCCGGGACAGGTCCTACAATGAGCAGTTCTTC. Translating it yields CARESRDRSYNEQFF.

The chain recombines TRBV7-9 with TRBJ2-1; D unclear. This CDR3 spans 15 amino acids. The ends were cut back, 1 base at V and 0 bases at J, with 7 bases in the middle. The germline CDR1 and CDR2 sequences are SEHNR and FQNEAQ (reference sequence). CDR3 nucleotide sequence: TGTGCCAGCAGCTTAGGGGGATACTCCTACAATGAGCAGTTCTTC. The encoded protein is CASSLGGYSYNEQFF.